Sequencing of this TCR beta chain was carried out in a study of blood T cell repertoires in COVID-19. Using immunoSEQ multiplex PCR, the repertoire was profiled, and TCRdb retains in-frame clones only, with some absent. This table has around 260,000 clones, around 89% appearing once. CDR1 is KGHDR, CDR2 SFDVKD, per germline. The V gene lost 9 bases and the J gene lost 4 bases, with 18 bases spanning the gap. This CDR3 comprises 15 residues. The sequence came from a man under 40 with acute or convalescent COVID-19. The rearrangement links TRBV24-1 to TRBJ1-5; a possible D gene is TRBD1 (5 bases). Sequencing was done on a sample of peripheral blood. The CDR3 sequence is CATGEQAPLNQPQHF. The CDR3 DNA reads TGTGCCACCGGGGAACAGGCACCGTTAAATCAGCCCCAGCATTTT.